This TCR beta chain originates from a study of blood T cell repertoires in COVID-19. The ends lost 4 bases at V and 4 bases at J; junction bases unmatched: 4. This CDR3 is built from 13 residues. Germline-derived CDR1 and CDR2 are SGHRS and YFSETQ. The protocol was immunoSEQ multiplex PCR, while the TCRdb copy is restricted to in-frame clones and leaves out a portion. The sample shows around 110,000 clones, around 86% of them seen only once. This TCR derives from a man aged 35 to 55 with acute or convalescent COVID-19. The sequenced sample was peripheral blood. This rearrangement joins TRBV5-1 to TRBJ1-2; 7 bases are shared with TRBD1. The CDR3 DNA follows: TGCGCCAGCAGCCTGGGACAGAGCTATGGCTACACCTTC. Its translation is CASSLGQSYGYTF.